This T cell receptor beta chain was captured in a study of technical replicates of blood from a handful of donors. This clone showed up just once. In germline, CDR1 is PRHDT, CDR2 FYEKMQ (reference sequence). V was clipped by 0 bases and J by 4 bases; unmatched bases: 2. CDR3 length equals 15 residues. The data were produced by immunoSEQ multiplex PCR, yet TCRdb's version contains in-frame clones alone and is incomplete. The data hold just over 60,000 clones, with around 87% observed a single time. This clonotype was sampled from a human donor in good health. Some clones in this sample may be carry-over from other donors' samples. This rearrangement joins TRBV13 to TRBJ1-4; 7 bases agree with TRBD1. The sequencing input was PBMCs. CDR3 in DNA: TGTGCCAGCAGCTTAGGGGACAGGAATAATGAAAAACTGTTTTTT. Amino acids: CASSLGDRNNEKLFF.